The 8 T cell receptor beta chains below come from one sample, sequenced in a study of early stage breast cancer tumors. Sequenced by immunoSEQ multiplex PCR; TCRdb stores in-frame clones only, minus some. The data hold over 25,000 clones, with under 75% observed a single time. The sample taken for sequencing was blood. These receptors all come from a person aged 45 to 60 with breast cancer.

This chain links TRBV30 with TRBJ1-5; D unclear. V was trimmed by 3 bases and J by 0 bases, leaving 9 bases between them. Germline V gene lookup returns CDR1 GTSNPN and CDR2 SVGIG (reference sequence). The CDR3 contains 14 residues. The CDR3 DNA sequence: TGTGCCTGGAGGCGCGGGGATAGCAATCAGCCCCAGCATTTT. It yields the protein CAWRRGDSNQPQHF.

This chain connects TRBV6-5 to TRBJ2-2; D is unresolved. The CDR3 runs to 15 residues. Trimming pared 0 bases from V and 1 base from J, leaving 6 bases between. CDR1 is MNHEY, CDR2 SVGAGI, per germline. The chain's CDR3 is CASSYSARNTGELFF. The CDR3 region has the DNA TGTGCCAGCAGTTACTCGGCTAGGAACACCGGGGAGCTGTTTTTT.

The CDR3 coding sequence is TGTGCCAGCAGCCCTACCGGGGCAGGGTCGGTCTACAATGAGCAGTTCTTC. Its translation: CASSPTGAGSVYNEQFF. The chain employs TRBV9 and TRBJ2-1; perhaps D is TRBD1 or TRBD2 (5 bases each). V lost 4 bases and J lost 3, with 20 bases in between. The CDR3 is 17 amino acids. Germline V CDR1 and CDR2: SGDLS, YYNGEE.

This clone is labeled as medium-sized. This chain joins TRBV10-3 and TRBJ2-3, with 9 bases lining up with TRBD2. The CDR3 covers 16 residues. Unmatched junction bases numbered 9, after V lost 2 bases and J lost 6 bases. Germline values: CDR1 ENHRY, CDR2 SYGVKD. The CDR3 reads CAISEGASGIVDTQYF. The CDR3 DNA reads TGTGCCATCAGTGAGGGGGCTAGCGGGATTGTTGATACGCAGTATTTT.

The rearrangement uses TRBV6-1 and TRBJ2-2, with 12 bases fitting TRBD2. The CDR3 covers 16 residues. CDR1 and CDR2 (germline): MNHNS, SASEGT. V trimming: 4 bases; J trimming: 3 bases; junction bases outside the gene matches: 3. This chain's CDR3 is CASSAASGRDTGELFF. CDR3 DNA sequence: TGTGCCAGCAGTGCCGCTAGCGGGAGGGACACCGGGGAGCTGTTTTTT.

The rearrangement links TRBV11-2 to TRBJ1-1; D is unclear. Trimming took off 3 bases at V and 5 bases at J, with 10 bases between the two ends. In germline, CDR1 is SGHAT, CDR2 FQNNGV. The CDR3 sequence is 13 residues long. The DNA of the CDR3 is TGTGCCAGCAGCTTGGGTGGGATGACTGAAGCTTTCTTT. It is translated as CASSLGGMTEAFF.

The rearrangement joins TRBV19 to TRBJ2-1; D remains unclear. The CDR3 length is 15 residues. Trimming removed 2 bases at V and 2 bases at J, with 10 bases between. In germline, CDR1 is LNHDA, CDR2 SQIVND (reference sequence). The CDR3 sequence is CASSIQASAYNEQFF. The DNA for the CDR3 is TGTGCCAGTAGTATACAGGCGAGTGCCTACAATGAGCAGTTCTTC.

The rearrangement joins TRBV27 to TRBJ1-1; D not resolved. The germline gives CDR1 MNHEY, CDR2 SMNVEV (reference sequence). The CDR3 totals 12 residues. The V gene lost 6 bases and the J gene lost 1 base, with 6 bases spanning the gap. CDR3 protein: CASRETNTEAFF. CDR3 DNA sequence: TGTGCCAGCAGGGAGACGAACACTGAAGCTTTCTTT.